This T cell receptor beta chain was sequenced during a study of OX40 agonist ivuxolimab in advanced cancers. Method: immunoSEQ multiplex PCR; TCRdb's copy keeps in-frame clones and lacks some. The top ten clones hold less than 5.5% of a sample with tens of thousands of clones, roughly 80% of them seen once. The CDR3 covers 15 residues. The J segment lost 4 bases and the V segment lost 5 bases, leaving 10 bases of the junction unmatched. CDR1 SGHRS and CDR2 YFSETQ come from the germline V gene. This receptor was taken from an adult with an advanced solid tumor such as melanoma, head and neck, liver or kidney cancer. The chain uses TRBV5-1 and TRBJ1-2, with 8 bases identical to TRBD1. The source material was CD4+ or CD8+ T cells sorted from blood, sampled in a trial of the OX40 agonist ivuxolimab. CDR3: CASRSGQGGPYGYTF. CDR3 bases: TGCGCCAGCAGATCCGGACAGGGTGGGCCCTATGGCTACACCTTC. The variable domain in full, with the rest retrieved from reference TRBV5-1 and TRBJ1-2, is KAGVTQTPRYLIKTRGQQVTLSCSPISGHRSVSWYQQTPGQGLQFLFEYFSETQRNKGNFPGRFSGRQFSNSRSEMNVSTLELGDSALYLCASRSGQGGPYGYTFGSGTRLTVV.